Presented here are 11 T cell receptor beta chains from one specimen sequenced in a study of T-cell memory formation after mild COVID-19. TCRdb re-called the 5' RACE reads with MiXCR, one entry per CDR3 protein. The table has about 270,000 distinct CDR3 sequences, roughly 18% seen once. Sequences were obtained from PBMCs or a T cell subset sorted from them (not recorded which). The receptors shown here come from a man aged 18 to 29 who had mild COVID-19 (a few samples of this study predate the infection). Cell type and time point are not known.

This clonotype was picked up a small number of times. The chain employs TRBV11-2 and TRBJ2-2; D perhaps matches TRBD2 (5 bases). The V end lost 5 bases, the J end lost 1 base, and 8 bases lay between the germline ends. This CDR3 region has 14 residues. Germline CDR1 SGHAT, CDR2 FQNNGV. CDR3: CASSVRGNTGELFF. The CDR3 DNA follows: TGTGCCAGCAGCGTACGGGGGAACACCGGGGAGCTGTTTTTT.

The chain recombines TRBV12-3 or TRBV12-4 with TRBJ2-2, with 8 bases lining up with TRBD1. The CDR3 has 15 residues. V gave up 5 bases and J gave up 1 base; unmatched junction bases: 3. The CDR3 bases are TGTGCCAGCAGTCGCGGACAGGGGAACACCGGGGAGCTGTTTTTT. It translates to CASSRGQGNTGELFF.

This clonotype showed up just a few times. This sequence joins TRBV20-1 and TRBJ2-4, with 8 nucleotides matching TRBD1. V lost 1 base, J lost 9 bases, and 2 bases stayed unmatched. The CDR3 is 12 residues long. Germline CDR1 reads DFQATT; CDR2 reads SNEGSKA (reference sequence). The CDR3 nucleotides read TGCAGTGCTAGAGGGACAGGGTTCATTCAGTACTTC. Amino acid sequence: CSARGTGFIQYF.

The rearrangement links TRBV7-2 to TRBJ1-1, with D possibly being TRBD1 (5 bases). The germline V gene has CDR1 SGHTA and CDR2 FQGNSA. This CDR3 has 15 amino acids. V dropped 1 base and J dropped 4 bases, with 13 bases sitting between them. CDR3 residues: CASSLGQPGSTEAFF. In DNA form, the CDR3 reads TGTGCCAGCAGCTTAGGTCAGCCAGGGTCCACTGAAGCTTTCTTT.

The chain couples TRBV7-9 to TRBJ2-7; D remains unclear. Trimming took off 1 base at V and 2 bases at J, with 9 bases between the two ends. CDR3 length: 14 residues. Germline V gives CDR1 SEHNR, CDR2 FQNEAQ (reference sequence). For the CDR3, the DNA is TGTGCCAGCAGCTTAGTTACTCCCGCCTACGAGCAGTACTTC. Translated: CASSLVTPAYEQYF.

This clonotype has only a few counts. This chain connects TRBV29-1 to TRBJ1-2; 7 bases fit TRBD1. Germline V gives CDR1 SQVTM, CDR2 ANQGSEA. The CDR3 totals 15 residues. Losses at the gene ends were 1 base for V and 3 bases for J; bases not matched to a gene: 8. For the CDR3, the DNA is TGCAGCGTTGAAGCACTGACAGGGAAGGACTATGGCTACACCTTC. It encodes CSVEALTGKDYGYTF.

The J gene is TRBJ1-1, the V gene TRBV20-1; the match to TRBD1 covers 8 bases. V shed 3 bases and J 1 base; nucleotides not matched to a gene: 7. The CDR3 sequence is 15 residues long. The V gene's germline CDR1 is DFQATT and CDR2 SNEGSKA (reference sequence). The CDR3 is CSASLRQGRNTEAFF. The DNA of the CDR3 is TGCAGTGCTAGCCTCCGACAGGGGCGGAACACTGAAGCTTTCTTT.

This clonotype showed up just a few times. The chain recombines TRBV6-6 with TRBJ2-7; D is unclear. Germline-derived CDR1 and CDR2 are MNHNY and SVGAGI (reference sequence). This CDR3 spans 11 amino acids. The V end lost 2 bases, the J end lost 5 bases, and 4 bases lay between the germline ends. The CDR3 region has the DNA TGTGCCAGCAGTTACAGAAACGAGCAGTACGTC. This gives the protein CASSYRNEQYV.

This clonotype has a handful of counts. CDR3 protein: CSAKDRDTLYEQYV. CDR3 bases: TGCAGTGCTAAAGACCGGGACACCCTGTACGAGCAGTACGTC. The chain combines TRBV20-1 with TRBJ2-7; weak D call: TRBD1 (6 bases). Germline V gene sequence: CDR1 DFQATT, CDR2 SNEGSKA (reference sequence). V lost 4 bases, J lost 4 bases, and 17 bases lay in between. The CDR3 runs 14 residues.

This clonotype showed up just a few times. This chain links TRBV6-5 with TRBJ1-6; possible D gene TRBD1, 6 bases. The CDR3 has 14 amino acids. Germline assignment: CDR1 MNHEY and CDR2 SVGAGI. Trimming stripped 6 bases from V and 6 bases from J, with 12 bases between. The DNA of the CDR3 is TGTGCCAGCAGAAAGGGGGGAAGTAATTCACCCCTCCACTTT. The encoded protein is CASRKGGSNSPLHF.

The gene calls are TRBV14 and TRBJ2-7, with 8 bases identical to TRBD2. With V trimmed by 2 bases and J by 3 bases, 9 bases remained unmatched. Germline-derived CDR1 and CDR2 are SGHDN and FVKESK. There are 16 residues in the CDR3. The CDR3 region has the DNA TGTGCCAGCAGCCAACCCCCCCGGGGGGGTGACTACGAGCAGTACTTC. This codes for CASSQPPRGGDYEQYF.